This T cell receptor (beta chain) came from a study of cytotoxic CD8 clonotypes in ibrutinib-treated CLL. Across the whole study: Treatment had run for a median roughly 13 months, range 6 to 36, when response samples were taken.

Trimming took off 4 bases at V and 3 bases at J, with 14 bases between the two ends. CDR1 SGHKS and CDR2 YYEKEE come from the germline V gene (reference sequence). This CDR3 region has 15 residues. The protocol was immunoSEQ multiplex PCR, while the TCRdb copy is restricted to in-frame clones and leaves out a portion. The sample holds about 140,000 clones; about 72% are singletons and the top ten take about 27%. General study results and limits: Sampling schedules were unmatched across sustained-remission and progressing patients. Baseline clonality, higher than in age-matched healthy donors, tracked circulating CD8+ T-cell counts. Higher clonality was seen at ibrutinib response and a return toward baseline at progression.

This clone was detected a few times. The antigen remains unidentified. The TCR comes from a human donor with chronic lymphocytic leukemia. The gene calls are TRBV5-5 and TRBJ1-5; tentatively, D is TRBD1 (5 bases). The material was PBMCs, obtained after 12 months of ibrutinib treatment. As DNA, the CDR3 is TGTGCCAGCAGCCCAACCGGGGGGTACAATCAGCCCCAGCATTTT. Translation gives CASSPTGGYNQPQHF.